A single T cell receptor beta chain is shown here with its context. Its antigen is undetermined. Per the germline V gene, CDR1 is DFQATT and CDR2 is SNEGSKA (reference sequence). Trimming cost V 1 base and J 6 bases, with 12 bases left between them. The CDR3 totals 13 residues. The data were obtained in a study of CD8 T cells in ankylosing spondylitis. The study, taken as a whole, reports: There was reportedly significant enrichment of clones that were disease-linked in matched ankylosing spondylitis synovial fluid. Disease-associated clones were CD8+ and fairly uncommon in peripheral blood. Ankylosing spondylitis blood appeared to be characterized by a TCR beta motif of about eight highly homologous variants.

One entry per CDR3 protein, called by TCRdb with MiXCR from the 5' RACE reads. Here the sample spans about 130,000 distinct CDR3 sequences, over 15% being singletons. The rearrangement uses TRBV20-1 and TRBJ1-1, with D perhaps TRBD1 (5 bases). The TCR originated in a male donor with ankylosing spondylitis. The sequencing input was blood, either unsorted or a sorted T cell fraction (not recorded which). Here the CDR3 reads CSARGSRAAEAFF. DNA of the CDR3: TGCAGTGCTAGAGGATCCAGGGCGGCTGAAGCTTTCTTT.